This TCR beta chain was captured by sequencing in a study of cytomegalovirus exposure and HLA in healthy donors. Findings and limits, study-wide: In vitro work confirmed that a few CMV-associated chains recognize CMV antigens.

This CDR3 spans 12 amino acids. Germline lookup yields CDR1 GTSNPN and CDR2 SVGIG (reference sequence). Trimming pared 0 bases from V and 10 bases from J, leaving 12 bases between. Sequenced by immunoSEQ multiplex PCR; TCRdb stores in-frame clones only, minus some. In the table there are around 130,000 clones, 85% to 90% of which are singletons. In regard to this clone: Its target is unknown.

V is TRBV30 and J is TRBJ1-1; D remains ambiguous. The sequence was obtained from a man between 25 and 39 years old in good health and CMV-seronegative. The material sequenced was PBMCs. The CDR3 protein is CAWSVRDMRAFF. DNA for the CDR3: TGTGCCTGGAGTGTACGAGACATGAGAGCTTTCTTT.